This T cell receptor beta chain was identified during a study of cytomegalovirus exposure and HLA in healthy donors. PCR employed 60 Vbeta and 13 Jbeta primers. The repertoire was sequenced with immunoSEQ multiplex PCR; TCRdb's copy has only in-frame clones and lacks some. The sample comprises more than 75,000 clones, approximately 79% of which are singletons, and roughly 3.8% rests with the top ten. Broader study findings: HLA alleles showed associations with approximately 15,000 TCR beta sequences in a later analysis, at a 0.05 false discovery rate. Later analysis demonstrated an association between a missense DCLRE1C variant and TCR beta V- and J-gene trimming. When analyzed later, the rates of TCR association showed variation by HLA locus, with DRB1 the most and HLA-C the fewest.

Turning to this clone: Its antigen is not identified.

Sequencing was done on a sample of PBMCs. The clonotype comes from a woman between 40 and 50 years old in good health and CMV-seronegative.

The CDR3 region has the DNA TGTGCCAGCTCACCCGGGACAGCGTACAATGAGCAGTTCTTC. Translation gives CASSPGTAYNEQFF. The V and J genes are TRBV18 and TRBJ2-1, with 7 bases aligning to TRBD1. The CDR3 sequence is 14 residues long. From germline, CDR1 is KGHSH and CDR2 LQKENI. Unmatched junction bases numbered 3, after V lost 3 bases and J lost 4 bases.